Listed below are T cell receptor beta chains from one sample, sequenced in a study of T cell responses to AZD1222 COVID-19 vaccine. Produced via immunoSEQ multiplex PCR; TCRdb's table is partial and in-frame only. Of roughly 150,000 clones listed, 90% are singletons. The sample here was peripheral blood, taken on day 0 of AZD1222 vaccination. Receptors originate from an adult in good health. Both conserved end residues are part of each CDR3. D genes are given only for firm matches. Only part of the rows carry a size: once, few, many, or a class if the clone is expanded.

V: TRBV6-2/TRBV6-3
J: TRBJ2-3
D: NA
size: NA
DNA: TGTGCCAGCAGTCGACTCTCGTTACGCACAGATACGCAGTATTTT
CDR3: CASSRLSLRTDTQYF

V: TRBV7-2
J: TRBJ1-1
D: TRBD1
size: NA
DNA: TGTGCCAGCAGCTTAGCGTTTGTCCCAGGGGGGAACACTGAAGCTTTCTTT
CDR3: CASSLAFVPGGNTEAFF

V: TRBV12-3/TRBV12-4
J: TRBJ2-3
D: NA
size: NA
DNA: TGTGCCAGCAGTTTGAGCACAGATACGCAGTATTTT
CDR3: CASSLSTDTQYF

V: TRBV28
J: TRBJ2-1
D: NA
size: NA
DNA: TGTGCCAGCAGACAGGGGAGGCTACGGATCAATGAGCAGTTCTTC
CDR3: CASRQGRLRINEQFF

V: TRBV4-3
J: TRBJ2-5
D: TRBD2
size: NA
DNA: TGCGCCAGCAGCCAAGATTCTGTGGCGGGAGTTGGACAAGAGACCCAGTACTTC
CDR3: CASSQDSVAGVGQETQYF

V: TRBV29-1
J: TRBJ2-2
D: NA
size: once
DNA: TGCAGCGTTGAAGATCGGGCTAGGGTGAGCACCGGGGAGCTGTTTTTT
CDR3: CSVEDRARVSTGELFF

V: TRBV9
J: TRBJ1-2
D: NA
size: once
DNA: TGTGCCAGCAGCGTAAACTCAGGCCCTTACTATGGCTACACCTTC
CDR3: CASSVNSGPYYGYTF

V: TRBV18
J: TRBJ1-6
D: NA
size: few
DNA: TGTGCCAGCTCACCAAGGGTAGGGGATAATTCACCCCTCCACTTT
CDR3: CASSPRVGDNSPLHF

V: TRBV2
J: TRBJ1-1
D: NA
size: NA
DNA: TGTGCCAGCAGGAGTGGACAGTACATGAACACTGAAGCTTTCTTT
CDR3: CASRSGQYMNTEAFF

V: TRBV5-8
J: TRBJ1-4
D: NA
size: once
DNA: TGTGCCAGCAGCTTTCGGGACCTCCCACTTTCAACTAATGAAAAACTGTTTTTT
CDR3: CASSFRDLPLSTNEKLFF

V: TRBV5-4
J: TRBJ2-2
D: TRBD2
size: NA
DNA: TGTGCCAGCAGCCCCGGACTAGCGGGCACCGGGGAGCTGTTTTTT
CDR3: CASSPGLAGTGELFF

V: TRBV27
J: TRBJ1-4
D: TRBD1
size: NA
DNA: TGTGCCAGCAGTTCTCAGGGGGTAGGTGGTGAAAAACTGTTTTTT
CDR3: CASSSQGVGGEKLFF

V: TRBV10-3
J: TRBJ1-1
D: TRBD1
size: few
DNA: TGTGCCATCAGTGGGGTAGCGACAGGGATCGAAGCTTTCTTT
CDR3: CAISGVATGIEAFF

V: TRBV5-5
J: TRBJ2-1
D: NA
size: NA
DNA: TGTGCCAGCAGCTTGGAGGTTAGCGGAGCCACCTCTTACAATGAGCAGTTCTTC
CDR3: CASSLEVSGATSYNEQFF

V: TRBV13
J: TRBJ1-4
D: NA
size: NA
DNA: TGTGCCAGCAGACCGTACTCGCGAGAAAAACTGTTTTTT
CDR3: CASRPYSREKLFF

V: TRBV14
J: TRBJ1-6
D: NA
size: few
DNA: TGTGCCAGCAGCCTCCGGGGGGGTAATTCACCCCTCCACTTT
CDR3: CASSLRGGNSPLHF

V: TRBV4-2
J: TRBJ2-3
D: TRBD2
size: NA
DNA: TGTGCCAGCAGCCCGCAGACTAGCGGGAGTGCAGATACGCAGTATTTT
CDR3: CASSPQTSGSADTQYF

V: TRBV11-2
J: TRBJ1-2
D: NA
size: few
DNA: TGTGCCAGCAGTCAAATACAGGGTCCCTATGGCTACACCTTC
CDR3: CASSQIQGPYGYTF

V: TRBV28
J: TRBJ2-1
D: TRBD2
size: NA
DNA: TGTGCCAGCAACCGTCTAGCGGGAGAAAGCAATGAGCAGTTCTTC
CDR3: CASNRLAGESNEQFF

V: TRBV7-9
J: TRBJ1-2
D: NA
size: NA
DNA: TGTGCCAGCAGCTTAGGGGTGATTGTGGATGGCTACACCTTC
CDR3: CASSLGVIVDGYTF

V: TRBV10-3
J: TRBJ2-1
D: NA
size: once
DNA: TGTGCCATCAGTGAACTAGGACAAGGGCCCTACAATGAGCAGTTCTTC
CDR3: CAISELGQGPYNEQFF

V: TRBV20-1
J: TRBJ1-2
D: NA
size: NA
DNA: TGCAGTGCTAGTCTGGAGGGGAGGAACTATGGCTACACCTTC
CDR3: CSASLEGRNYGYTF

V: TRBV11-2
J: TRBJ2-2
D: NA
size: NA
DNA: TGTGCCAGCAGCTTAAGGGGGATGTACACCGGGGAGCTGTTTTTT
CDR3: CASSLRGMYTGELFF

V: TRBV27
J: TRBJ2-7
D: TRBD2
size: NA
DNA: TGTGCCAGCAGTTCGAGGACTAGCGGGACCCTCGACCCATACGAGCAGTACTTC
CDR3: CASSSRTSGTLDPYEQYF

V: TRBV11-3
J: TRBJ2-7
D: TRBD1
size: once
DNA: TGTGCCAGCAGCTTACCGGACAGGCCAACCTACGAGCAGTACTTC
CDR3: CASSLPDRPTYEQYF

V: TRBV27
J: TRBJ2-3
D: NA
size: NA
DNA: TGTGCCAGCAGTGGGGAGGTAGATACGCAGTATTTT
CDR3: CASSGEVDTQYF

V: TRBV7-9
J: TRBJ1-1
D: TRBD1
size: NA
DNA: TGTGCCAGCACGGACAGGGGAATGAACACTGAAGCTTTCTTT
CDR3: CASTDRGMNTEAFF